This TCR beta chain was recorded in a study of CD8+ T cells in alopecia areata. Extracted RNA was reverse transcribed into cDNA, the sequencing template. TCRdb keeps only in-frame clones here, not all; method: immunoSEQ multiplex PCR. The table shows 150,000 to 200,000 clones, with more than 45% occurring only once. This clone was detected only a few times. The CDR3 runs to 16 residues. CDR1 and CDR2 from the germline V gene are MNHEY and SVGAGI. V trimming: 0 bases; J trimming: 8 bases; junction bases outside the gene matches: 8. Treatment here: oral pan-JAK inhibitor, 5-10 mg twice daily. This clonotype originated in a human donor with alopecia areata. The rearrangement joins TRBV6-5 to TRBJ2-1; 9 nucleotides match TRBD2. Material: CD4+ T cells sorted from blood, obtained at week 24, from a patient treated with tofacitinib. This CDR3 reads CASSYSWTSVKDEQFF. CDR3 sequence (DNA): TGTGCCAGCAGTTACTCGTGGACTAGCGTTAAGGATGAGCAGTTCTTC.